A single sample is the source of the 25 T cell receptor beta chains below, sequenced in a study of blood T cell repertoires in COVID-19. The protocol was immunoSEQ multiplex PCR, while the TCRdb copy is restricted to in-frame clones and leaves out a portion. The repertoire includes a few hundred thousand clones, 80% to 85% of them detected once, and about 5% sits in the top ten. Sequencing was performed on PBMCs or T cells enriched from blood (not recorded which). These receptors all stem from a woman between 45 and 60 years old who had recovered from COVID-19.

The gene calls are TRBV19 and TRBJ1-5; the match to TRBD1 covers 7 bases. This CDR3 has 16 residues. Unmatched junction bases numbered 12, after V lost 5 bases and J lost 5 bases. The germline gives CDR1 LNHDA, CDR2 SQIVND (reference sequence). The CDR3 loop is CASSGSPGQNYQPQHF. In nucleotides, the CDR3 is TGTGCCAGTAGTGGTTCCCCGGGACAGAACTATCAGCCCCAGCATTTT.

This clone showed up just a few times. The rearrangement joins TRBV6-1 to TRBJ1-5, with D tentatively TRBD1 (5 bases). V was trimmed by 3 bases and J by 6 bases, leaving 9 bases between them. The CDR3 totals 13 residues. Germline lookup yields CDR1 MNHNS and CDR2 SASEGT. The CDR3 region has the DNA TGTGCCAGCAGTGATCCAGGGCGTCAGCCCCAGCATTTT. Translated, it gives CASSDPGRQPQHF.

The chain joins TRBV5-4 to TRBJ2-7; the D gene is possibly TRBD2 (5 bases). Germline CDR1 SGHNT, CDR2 YYREEE (reference sequence). The ends were cut back, 3 bases at V and 4 bases at J, with 11 bases in the middle. This CDR3 contains 13 residues. The CDR3 reads CASSSSRTYEQYF. The CDR3 nucleotides are TGTGCCAGCAGCTCGTCACGGACTTACGAGCAGTACTTC.

The chain joins TRBV5-4 to TRBJ2-3; D gene ambiguous. V was clipped by 4 bases and J by 4 bases, with 7 bases between them. CDR1 is SGHNT, CDR2 YYREEE, per germline (reference sequence). The CDR3 covers 12 residues. The CDR3 here is CASSRVADTQYF. As DNA, the CDR3 is TGTGCCAGCAGCCGCGTGGCAGATACGCAGTATTTT.

This clone was counted only a few times. The chain couples TRBV7-2 to TRBJ1-6, with 7 bases identical to TRBD1. The germline V gene encodes CDR1 SGHTA and CDR2 FQGNSA. The CDR3 is made up of 15 amino acids. V lost 4 bases to trimming and J lost 8 bases; unmatched junction nucleotides: 8. The CDR3 reads CASSSTGPKDSPLHF. The CDR3 nucleotides read TGTGCCAGCAGCTCGACAGGGCCCAAGGATTCACCCCTCCACTTT.

The V call is TRBV6-5, the J call TRBJ1-4; D call uncertain. The germline CDR1 and CDR2 sequences are MNHEY and SVGAGI. The CDR3 spans 13 residues. The V gene lost 6 bases and the J gene lost 4 bases, with 9 bases spanning the gap. The CDR3 loop is CASSSGFNEKLFF. DNA for the CDR3: TGTGCCAGCAGCTCGGGGTTTAATGAAAAACTGTTTTTT.

This clone was counted at least ten times. The rearrangement uses TRBV9 and TRBJ2-7, with TRBD2 matching over 8 bases. The CDR3 sequence is 15 residues long. Germline V CDR1 and CDR2: SGDLS, YYNGEE. V shed 0 bases, J shed 5 bases, and the junction held 7 bases outside the gene matches. The CDR3 protein is CASSVASGLFHEQYF. For the CDR3, the DNA is TGTGCCAGCAGCGTAGCTAGCGGGCTGTTCCACGAGCAGTACTTC. Looking up the rest from reference TRBV9 and TRBJ2-7 gives the full variable domain: DSGVTQTPKHLITATGQRVTLRCSPRSGDLSVYWYQQSLDQGLQFLIQYYNGEERAKGNILERFSAQQFPDLHSELNLSSLELGDSALYFCASSVASGLFHEQYFGPGTRLTVT.

The rearrangement joins TRBV2 to TRBJ1-6; unclear D gene. Germline V gives CDR1 SNHLY, CDR2 FYNNEI. V dropped 8 bases and J dropped 0 bases, with 11 bases sitting between them. This CDR3 has 15 amino acids. The CDR3 spells CASLPGSSYNSPLHF. The CDR3 DNA reads as TGTGCCAGCTTGCCGGGGAGCTCCTATAATTCACCCCTCCACTTT.

This sequence joins TRBV3-1 (or the pseudogene TRBV3-2) and TRBJ2-4; D might be TRBD2 (6 bases). The length of the CDR3 is 16 residues. Germline V lookup: CDR1 LGHDT, CDR2 YNNKEL (reference sequence). V lost 4 bases and J lost 4, with 17 bases in between. The CDR3: CASSRPQTGGKNIQYF. DNA of the CDR3: TGTGCCAGCAGCCGCCCCCAGACCGGGGGAAAAAACATTCAGTACTTC.

The chain links TRBV30 to TRBJ1-5, with D unresolved. Germline loops: CDR1 GTSNPN, CDR2 SVGIG (reference sequence). Trimming stripped 1 base from V and 0 bases from J, with 7 bases between. The CDR3 consists of 14 residues. The CDR3 DNA reads as TGTGCCTGGAGTGGGCCGAATAGCAATCAGCCCCAGCATTTT. It encodes CAWSGPNSNQPQHF.

The chain uses TRBV5-4 and TRBJ1-2; D might be TRBD1 (5 bases). Germline V gene data show CDR1 as SGHNT and CDR2 as YYREEE (reference sequence). The V end was cut by 2 bases, the J end by 4 bases, with 9 bases between. The CDR3 is 13 amino acids. The CDR3 coding sequence is TGTGCCAGCAGCTTAGCCAGGGCCTATGGCTACACCTTC. This translates into CASSLARAYGYTF.

The rearrangement joins TRBV14 to TRBJ1-1, with a tentative D call TRBD1 (6 bases). This CDR3 comprises 14 residues. Germline CDR1 and CDR2: SGHDN and FVKESK. The V and J ends lost 4 bases and 1 base respectively, with 10 bases between them. In nucleotides, the CDR3 is TGTGCCAGCAGCCTTGGACAGACGAACACTGAAGCTTTCTTT. Translation gives CASSLGQTNTEAFF. Full variable domain (remainder filled in from reference TRBV14 and TRBJ1-1): EAGVTQFPSHSVIEKGQTVTLRCDPISGHDNLYWYRRVMGKEIKFLLHFVKESKQDESGMPNNRFLAERTGGTYSTLKVQPAELEDSGVYFCASSLGQTNTEAFFGQGTRLTVV.

V and J are TRBV27 and TRBJ1-2; 8 positions match TRBD1. The germline CDR1 and CDR2 sequences are MNHEY and SMNVEV (reference sequence). V was clipped by 3 bases and J by 6 bases; unmatched bases: 3. The CDR3 is made up of 13 amino acids. The CDR3 spells CASSFGQGDGYTF. CDR3 in DNA: TGTGCCAGCAGTTTCGGACAGGGCGATGGCTACACCTTC.

The chain is built from TRBV29-1 and TRBJ1-2; D is possibly TRBD1 (5 bases). CDR1 SQVTM and CDR2 ANQGSEA come from the germline V gene. Deletions cut 3 bases from V and 3 bases from J, with 14 bases between. The CDR3 extends over 14 amino acids. Here the CDR3 DNA reads TGCAGCGTTGAGGGCGGGGGAGGGGACTATGGCTACACCTTC. It yields the protein CSVEGGGGDYGYTF.

The chain combines TRBV4-2 with TRBJ2-3; 7 nucleotides match TRBD2. Looked up from germline, CDR1 is LGHNA and CDR2 is YNFKEQ. Germline trimming cut 2 bases from V and 2 bases from J; bases unmatched to any gene: 4. The CDR3 loop spans 15 amino acids. The DNA of the CDR3 is TGTGCCAGCAGCCAAAGCGGGGTAAACACAGATACGCAGTATTTT. It encodes CASSQSGVNTDTQYF.

The chain has TRBV6-5 and TRBJ1-1; D not resolved. V lost 7 bases and J 4 bases, leaving 16 bases between the germline ends. Germline V gives CDR1 MNHEY, CDR2 SVGAGI. CDR3 size: 14 residues. CDR3 DNA: TGTGCCAGCACCCCGTACGCGTCGGGCACTGAAGCTTTCTTT. Translating gives CASTPYASGTEAFF.

The V and J genes are TRBV5-1 and TRBJ2-1, with 7 positions matching TRBD1. Per the germline V gene, CDR1 is SGHRS and CDR2 is YFSETQ. J lost 4 bases, V lost 0 bases, and 7 bases had no gene match. The CDR3 extends over 16 amino acids. The CDR3 spells CASSLVSGGGYNEQFF. The CDR3 DNA reads TGCGCCAGCAGCTTGGTTTCAGGGGGTGGGTACAATGAGCAGTTCTTC. The whole variable domain, filled in from reference TRBV5-1 and TRBJ2-1, reads KAGVTQTPRYLIKTRGQQVTLSCSPISGHRSVSWYQQTPGQGLQFLFEYFSETQRNKGNFPGRFSGRQFSNSRSEMNVSTLELGDSALYLCASSLVSGGGYNEQFFGPGTRLTVL.

Of note for this clone: Other nucleotide sequences in the sample specify the same CDR3. V is TRBV12-3 or TRBV12-4 and J is TRBJ1-1, with a tentative D call TRBD1 (6 bases). The CDR3 extends over 13 amino acids. V shed 5 bases and J shed 1 base, with 8 bases lying between them. CDR3 sequence: CASSRTANTEAFF. The DNA for the CDR3 is TGTGCCAGCAGTCGGACAGCGAACACTGAAGCTTTCTTT.

This clone has just a few counts. V is TRBV19 and J is TRBJ1-5; 9 bases map to TRBD1. Germline loops: CDR1 LNHDA, CDR2 SQIVND (reference sequence). The CDR3 has 14 residues. J was trimmed by 3 bases and V by 8 bases; bases with no gene match: 5. CDR3 sequence (DNA): TGTGCCAGTGGACGGACAGGGGACAATCAGCCCCAGCATTTT. Encoded protein: CASGRTGDNQPQHF.

This chain connects TRBV29-1 to TRBJ2-3, with D hard to call. Germline CDR1 is SQVTM and CDR2 is ANQGSEA. The CDR3 loop spans 12 amino acids. The V and J ends lost 7 bases and 6 bases respectively, with 14 bases between them. CDR3 amino acids: CSAAPAADTQYF. CDR3 DNA: TGCAGCGCCGCCCCCGCCGCGGATACGCAGTATTTT.

This chain connects TRBV7-2 to TRBJ2-4, with D possibly TRBD2 on 6 matching bases. The CDR3 covers 17 residues. Germline CDR1 reads SGHTA; CDR2 reads FQGNSA. The V and J ends lost 1 base and 2 bases respectively, with 15 bases between them. The CDR3 DNA is TGTGCCAGCAGCTTAGAGGCTACTAGCATAACCAAAAACATTCAGTACTTC. Its protein is CASSLEATSITKNIQYF.

The chain joins TRBV5-4 to TRBJ1-2, with 7 bases lining up with TRBD1. Germline assignment: CDR1 SGHNT and CDR2 YYREEE (reference sequence). CDR3 size: 13 residues. J lost 8 bases, V lost 3 bases, and 7 bases had no gene match. The CDR3 protein is CASSSYDRDGYTF. CDR3 coding DNA: TGTGCCAGCAGCTCATACGACAGGGACGGCTACACCTTC.

In this sample, this clone turned up a few times. The rearrangement links TRBV6-5 to TRBJ1-6, with 8 bases matching TRBD1. The germline CDR1 and CDR2 sequences are MNHEY and SVGAGI. J was trimmed by 7 bases and V by 6 bases; bases with no gene match: 5. The CDR3 extends over 14 amino acids. The DNA for the CDR3 is TGTGCCAGCAGGGGACAGGCCCAAAATTCACCCCTCCACTTT. Translating it yields CASRGQAQNSPLHF.

This clone has just a few counts. The chain employs TRBV15 and TRBJ1-2; 11 positions agree with TRBD1. CDR1 is LNHNV and CDR2 is YYDKDF in the germline V gene (reference sequence). J was trimmed by 12 bases and V by 4 bases; bases with no gene match: 10. The CDR3 runs 14 residues. The CDR3 spells CATSNPRDRGEDTF. The CDR3 DNA is TGTGCCACCAGCAACCCCCGGGACAGGGGGGAAGACACCTTC.

The chain couples TRBV6-2 or TRBV6-3 to TRBJ1-5; a weak D match, TRBD1 (5 bases). Germline-derived CDR1 and CDR2 are MNHEY and SVGEGT. CDR3 length equals 15 residues. The ends were cut back, 6 bases at V and 1 base at J, with 13 bases in the middle. The chain's CDR3 is CASSSRRGSNQPQHF. CDR3 bases: TGTGCCAGCAGCTCCCGTCGGGGGAGCAATCAGCCCCAGCATTTT.